This T cell receptor beta chain appears in the sequencing data of a study of OX40 agonist ivuxolimab in advanced cancers. Prior autoimmune disease or systemic immunosuppression barred patients. This CDR3 contains 18 residues. Trimming pared 1 base from V and 0 bases from J, leaving 17 bases between. Germline loops: CDR1 SGDLS, CDR2 YYNGEE. Findings of the study overall: Mean expanded clone counts were higher in CD8+ than CD4+ T cells.

Profiled with immunoSEQ multiplex PCR; TCRdb holds only in-frame clones, not every one. The table lists 40,000 to 50,000 clones, 80% to 90% of them singletons, with about a third in the top ten. Comment on this clone: Its specificity is not known.

V is TRBV9 and J is TRBJ2-1, with D perhaps matching TRBD2 (6 bases). This material consisted of CD4+ or CD8+ T cells sorted from blood, taken in a trial of the OX40 agonist ivuxolimab. The receptor comes from an adult with an advanced solid tumor such as melanoma, head and neck, liver or kidney cancer. This CDR3 reads CASSVTPLAGSSYNEQFF. The CDR3, as DNA: TGTGCCAGCAGCGTAACCCCTCTGGCGGGGAGCTCCTACAATGAGCAGTTCTTC.